This T cell receptor (beta chain) was documented in a study of blood T cell repertoires in COVID-19. Source study methods: Estimated nucleated cell counts came from reference gene primer amplification. Clones were sequenced by immunoSEQ multiplex PCR, and TCRdb holds only the in-frame ones, with some missing. D and trimming come from the DNA, and the V and J calls and clone size come from that table. This table holds under 200,000 clones, approximately 79% found once. The TCR originated in a man in his thirties or forties with active or convalescent COVID-19. Sequenced: peripheral blood.

CDR3 in amino acids: CASSLHPGTGIGKTQYF. CDR3 sequence (DNA): TGCGCCAGCAGCCTTCACCCCGGGACAGGGATAGGTAAGACCCAGTACTTC. V and J are TRBV5-1 and TRBJ2-5; 9 bases are shared with TRBD1. The CDR3 is made up of 17 amino acids. The J segment lost 6 bases and the V segment lost 4 bases, leaving 16 bases of the junction unmatched. CDR1 and CDR2 from the germline V gene are SGHRS and YFSETQ.